The sequence of this T cell receptor (beta chain) was determined in a study of T cell responses to AZD1222 COVID-19 vaccine. The V gene end was trimmed by 3 bases and the J gene end by 4 bases; junction bases not matched to a gene: 10. Germline V gives CDR1 MNHEY, CDR2 SMNVEV (reference sequence). The CDR3 runs 16 residues. Here immunoSEQ multiplex PCR was the method, and the copy in TCRdb shows in-frame clones only, minus some. The table has about 110,000 clones, roughly 88% seen once. This clone appeared a few times. This sequence originates from an adult in good health. Source: peripheral blood, taken on day 0 of AZD1222 vaccination. This chain joins TRBV27 and TRBJ2-3, with 7 bases fitting TRBD2. The CDR3 DNA sequence: TGTGCCAGCAGTTTTCTCTCCTGGGGGGGGTCAGATACGCAGTATTTT. Translated: CASSFLSWGGSDTQYF.